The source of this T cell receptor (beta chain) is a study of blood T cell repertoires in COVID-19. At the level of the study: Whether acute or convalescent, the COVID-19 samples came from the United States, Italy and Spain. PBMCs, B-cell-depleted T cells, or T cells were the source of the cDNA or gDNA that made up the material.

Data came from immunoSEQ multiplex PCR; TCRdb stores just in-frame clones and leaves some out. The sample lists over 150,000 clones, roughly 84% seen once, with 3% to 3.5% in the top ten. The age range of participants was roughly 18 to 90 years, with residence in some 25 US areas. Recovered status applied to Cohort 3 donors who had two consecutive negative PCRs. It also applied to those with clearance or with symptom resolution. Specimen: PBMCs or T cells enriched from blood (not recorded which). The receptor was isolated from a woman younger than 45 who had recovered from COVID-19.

The CDR3: CASSLQRGVETQYF. In DNA, the CDR3 is TGTGCCAGTAGTCTCCAAAGGGGCGTCGAGACCCAGTACTTC. The chain uses TRBV19 and TRBJ2-5; TRBD1 might be the D (5 bases). Per the germline V gene, CDR1 is LNHDA and CDR2 is SQIVND (reference sequence). The CDR3 runs 14 residues. The V and J ends lost 5 bases and 5 bases respectively, with 15 bases between them.